The sequence of this T cell receptor beta chain was determined in a study of T-cell reconstitution after alpha-beta-depleted transplantation in children. Broader study findings: T-cell numbers and diversity, one year after transplant, stemmed largely from T cells that were newly produced.

For this clonotype: The antigen is unknown.

Germline assignment: CDR1 SEHNR and CDR2 FQNEAQ (reference sequence). This CDR3 is 15 amino acids long. Trimming took 5 bases from V and 2 from J, leaving 12 bases between them. As it was prepared, the TCRbeta library received unique molecular identifiers. One entry per CDR3 protein results from TCRdb running MiXCR on the PCR reads. In the table there are fewer than 750,000 distinct CDR3 sequences, about a quarter of which are singletons. Specimen: PBMCs, collected before TCRalphabeta/CD19-depleted stem cell transplant. The chain is built from TRBV7-9 and TRBJ2-2; D perhaps matches TRBD2 (5 bases). The sequence was obtained from a boy under three years old with Wiskott-Aldrich syndrome, due to receive a stem cell transplant. The CDR3, as DNA: TGTGCCAGCAGCCGCGGTACGGGAAACACCGGGGAGCTGTTTTTT. Amino acids: CASSRGTGNTGELFF.